This record looks at one T cell receptor beta chain sequence and its context. Original analysis: Amplified reference gene primers provided the basis for estimating nucleated cell counts. The data were produced by immunoSEQ multiplex PCR, yet TCRdb's version contains in-frame clones alone and is incomplete. The V and J calls and clone size were taken over from that table, and D and trimming were inferred from the DNA. The sample records 150,000 to 200,000 clones, 75% to 85% being singletons. Followed over time, Seattle patients had been enrolled while infection was active. V lost 3 bases, J lost 6 bases, and 8 bases stayed unmatched. The CDR3 length is 14 residues. CDR1 SGHTS and CDR2 YDEGEE come from the germline V gene. This sample was taken from a study of blood T cell repertoires in COVID-19. Background on the study: Researchers got acute and convalescent COVID-19 samples from the United States, Italy and Spain.

The V call is TRBV5-8, the J call TRBJ1-1; 7 positions match TRBD1. The TCR originated in an elderly woman with COVID-19, enrolled during active disease. Specimen: peripheral blood. This CDR3 is CASSSGQRGAEAFF. The CDR3 DNA sequence: TGTGCCAGCAGCTCGGGACAGAGAGGAGCTGAAGCTTTCTTT.